What follows is one T cell receptor beta chain and its context. The source of the sample is a study of cytotoxic CD8 clonotypes in ibrutinib-treated CLL. TCRdb's copy holds only in-frame clones and misses some; the assay was immunoSEQ multiplex PCR. The sample has about 24,000 clones; 78% are singletons. This CDR3 has 13 amino acids. CDR1 is MNHNS and CDR2 is SASEGT in the germline V gene. Trimming removed 9 bases from V and 7 bases from J; junction bases left unmatched: 8. The material sequenced was PBMCs, taken before ibrutinib treatment. The clonotype comes from a human donor with chronic lymphocytic leukemia. V is TRBV6-1 and J is TRBJ2-3; 9 bases map to TRBD1. CDR3 sequence reads: CASLQGAINTQYF. Written as DNA, the CDR3 is TGTGCCAGTTTACAGGGGGCAATCAATACGCAGTATTTT.